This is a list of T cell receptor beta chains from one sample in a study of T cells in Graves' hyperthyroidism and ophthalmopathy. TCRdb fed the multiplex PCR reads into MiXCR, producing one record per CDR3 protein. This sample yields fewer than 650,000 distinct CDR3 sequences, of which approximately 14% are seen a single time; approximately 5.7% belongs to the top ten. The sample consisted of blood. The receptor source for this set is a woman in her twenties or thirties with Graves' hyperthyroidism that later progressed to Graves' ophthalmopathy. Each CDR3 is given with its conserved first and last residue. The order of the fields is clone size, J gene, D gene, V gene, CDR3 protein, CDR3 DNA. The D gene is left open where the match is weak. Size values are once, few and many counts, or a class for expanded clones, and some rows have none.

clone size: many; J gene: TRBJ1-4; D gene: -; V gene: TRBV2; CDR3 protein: CASGQQATNEKLFF; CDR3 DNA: TGTGCCAGCGGACAACAGGCAACTAATGAAAAACTGTTTTTT
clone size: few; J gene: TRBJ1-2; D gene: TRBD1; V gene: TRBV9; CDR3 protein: CASSESGRTGYGYTF; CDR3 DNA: TGTGCCAGCAGCGAGTCGGGCAGGACAGGGTATGGCTACACCTTC
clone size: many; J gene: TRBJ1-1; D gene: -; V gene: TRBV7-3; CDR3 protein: CASSQGGLNTEAFF; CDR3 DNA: TGTGCCAGCAGCCAGGGCGGTCTGAACACTGAAGCTTTCTTT
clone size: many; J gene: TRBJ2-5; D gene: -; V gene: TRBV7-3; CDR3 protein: CASSRPGEETQYF; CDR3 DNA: TGTGCCAGCAGCCGCCCCGGGGAAGAGACCCAGTACTTC
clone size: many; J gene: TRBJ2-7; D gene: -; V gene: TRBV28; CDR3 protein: CASSLGGGREIYEQYF; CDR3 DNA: TGTGCCAGCAGTTTAGGCGGCGGCAGAGAAATTTACGAGCAGTACTTC
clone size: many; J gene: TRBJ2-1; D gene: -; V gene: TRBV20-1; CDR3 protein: CSARDPGSGYEQFF; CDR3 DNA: TGCAGTGCTAGAGATCCGGGGAGTGGGTATGAGCAGTTCTTC
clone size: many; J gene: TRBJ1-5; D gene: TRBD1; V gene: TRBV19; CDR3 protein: CASSRTGINQPQHF; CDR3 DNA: TGTGCCAGTAGTAGGACAGGGATCAATCAGCCCCAGCATTTT
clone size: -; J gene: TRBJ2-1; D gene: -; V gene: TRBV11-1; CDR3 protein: CASSPSGGEQFF; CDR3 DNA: TGTGCCAGCAGCCCCAGTGGGGGTGAGCAGTTCTTC
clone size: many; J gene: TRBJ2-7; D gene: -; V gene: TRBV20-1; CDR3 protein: CSGNFGYEQYF; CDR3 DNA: TGCTCGGGAAATTTCGGCTACGAGCAGTACTTC
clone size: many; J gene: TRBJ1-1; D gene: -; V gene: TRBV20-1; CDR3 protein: CSAQSGERSTEAFF; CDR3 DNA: TGCAGTGCGCAAAGTGGGGAGCGGAGCACTGAAGCTTTCTTT
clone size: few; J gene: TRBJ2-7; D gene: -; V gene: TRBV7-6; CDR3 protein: CASSLGSGPEQYF; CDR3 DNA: TGTGCCAGCAGCTTAGGTTCGGGGCCCGAGCAGTACTTC
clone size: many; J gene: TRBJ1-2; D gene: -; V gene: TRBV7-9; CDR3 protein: CASSLGGVDYGYTF; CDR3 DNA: TGTGCCAGCAGCTTAGGCGGGGTTGACTATGGCTACACCTTC
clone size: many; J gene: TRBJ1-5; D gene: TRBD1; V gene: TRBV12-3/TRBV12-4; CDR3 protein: CASSFRDRGDQPQHF; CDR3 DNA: TGTGCCAGCAGTTTCCGGGACAGGGGGGATCAGCCCCAGCATTTT
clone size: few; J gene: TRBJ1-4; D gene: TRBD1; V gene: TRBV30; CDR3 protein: CAWAGQGYEKLFF; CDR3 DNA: TGTGCCTGGGCGGGACAGGGGTATGAAAAACTGTTTTTT
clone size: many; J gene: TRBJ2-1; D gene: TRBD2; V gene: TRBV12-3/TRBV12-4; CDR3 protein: CASLNRASGRDYNEQFF; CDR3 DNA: TGTGCCAGCCTAAATAGAGCGAGCGGGAGGGATTACAATGAGCAGTTCTTC
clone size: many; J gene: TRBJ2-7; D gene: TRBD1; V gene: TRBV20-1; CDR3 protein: CSATDRDKAYEQYF; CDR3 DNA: TGCAGTGCCACGGACAGGGATAAAGCCTACGAGCAGTACTTC
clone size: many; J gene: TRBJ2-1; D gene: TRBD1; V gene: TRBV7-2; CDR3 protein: CASSRTGYRYNEQFF; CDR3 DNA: TGTGCCAGCAGCCGGACAGGATATAGATACAATGAGCAGTTCTTC
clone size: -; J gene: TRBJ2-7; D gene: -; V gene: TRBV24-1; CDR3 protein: CATSDPKDGVGEQYF; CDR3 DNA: TGTGCCACCAGTGATCCAAAGGACGGGGTTGGGGAGCAGTACTTC
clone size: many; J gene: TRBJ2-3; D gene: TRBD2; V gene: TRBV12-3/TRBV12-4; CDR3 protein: CASTPPAGGRSTDTQYF; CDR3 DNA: TGTGCCAGCACCCCCCCGGCCGGGGGGAGAAGCACAGATACGCAGTATTTT
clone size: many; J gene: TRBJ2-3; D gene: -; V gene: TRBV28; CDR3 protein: CASGETADTQYF; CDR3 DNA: TGTGCCAGCGGGGAGACCGCAGATACGCAGTATTTT
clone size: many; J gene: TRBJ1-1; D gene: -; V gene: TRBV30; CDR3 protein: CACPTVEAFF; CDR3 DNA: TGTGCCTGCCCGACAGTAGAAGCTTTCTTT
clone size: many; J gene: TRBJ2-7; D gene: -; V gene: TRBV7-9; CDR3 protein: CASSFARRQGGWEQYF; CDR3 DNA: TGTGCCAGCAGCTTTGCACGGAGACAGGGAGGTTGGGAGCAGTACTTC
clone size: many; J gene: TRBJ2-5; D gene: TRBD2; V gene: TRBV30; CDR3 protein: CAWSPLADTQETQYF; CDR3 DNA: TGTGCCTGGAGTCCTCTAGCGGATACCCAAGAGACCCAGTACTTC
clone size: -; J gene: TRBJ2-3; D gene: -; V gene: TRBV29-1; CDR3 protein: CSTPGRLTDTQYF; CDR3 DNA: TGCTCGACCCCGGGACGGCTCACAGATACGCAGTATTTT
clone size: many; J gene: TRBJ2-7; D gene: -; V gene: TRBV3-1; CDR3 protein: CASSPGHLYEQYF; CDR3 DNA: TGTGCCAGCAGTCCCGGACATCTCTACGAGCAGTACTTC
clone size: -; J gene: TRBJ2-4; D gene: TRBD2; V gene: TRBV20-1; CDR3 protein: CSAASLAELAKNIQYF; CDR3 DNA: TGCAGTGCCGCCTCTCTAGCGGAACTAGCCAAAAACATTCAGTACTTC
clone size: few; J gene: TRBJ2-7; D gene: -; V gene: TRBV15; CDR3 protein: CATLAAPSYEQYF; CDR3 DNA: TGTGCCACCTTAGCGGCCCCATCCTACGAGCAGTACTTC
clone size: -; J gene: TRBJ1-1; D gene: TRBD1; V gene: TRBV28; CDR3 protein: CASSRIDGQGTSEAFF; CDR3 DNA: TGTGCCAGCTCAAGAATTGACGGACAGGGAACTTCTGAAGCTTTCTTT
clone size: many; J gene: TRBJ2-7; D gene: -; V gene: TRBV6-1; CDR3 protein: CASLRDLAGYEQYF; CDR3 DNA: TGTGCCAGCCTCCGCGACCTGGCTGGCTACGAGCAGTACTTC
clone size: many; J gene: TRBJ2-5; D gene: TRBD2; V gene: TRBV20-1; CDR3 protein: CSARPGGGTQYF; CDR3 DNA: TGCAGTGCTAGACCCGGGGGGGGGACCCAGTACTTC
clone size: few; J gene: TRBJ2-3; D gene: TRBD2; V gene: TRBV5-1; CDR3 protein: CASSLLLAGGGTDTQYF; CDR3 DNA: TGCGCCAGCAGCTTGCTTCTAGCGGGAGGTGGCACAGATACGCAGTATTTT
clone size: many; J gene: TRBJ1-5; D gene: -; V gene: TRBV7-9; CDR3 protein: CASSLDTAPNQPQHF; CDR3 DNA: TGTGCCAGCAGCTTAGATACAGCACCGAATCAGCCCCAGCATTTT
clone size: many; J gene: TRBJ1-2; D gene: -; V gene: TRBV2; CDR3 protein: CASKGLGGSGYTF; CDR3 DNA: TGTGCCAGCAAGGGCCTCGGGGGGAGTGGCTACACCTTC
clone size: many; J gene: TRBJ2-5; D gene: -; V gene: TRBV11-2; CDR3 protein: CASSLGTNQETQYF; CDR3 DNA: TGTGCCAGCAGCTTAGGGACCAACCAAGAGACCCAGTACTTC
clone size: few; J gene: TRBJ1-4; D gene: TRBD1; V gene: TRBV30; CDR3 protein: CASTQGAQQSEKLFF; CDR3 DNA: TGTGCCTCTACACAGGGGGCGCAGCAATCAGAAAAACTGTTTTTT
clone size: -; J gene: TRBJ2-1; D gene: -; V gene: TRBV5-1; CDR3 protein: CASSLGGGEYNEQFF; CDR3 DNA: TGCGCCAGCAGCTTGGGTGGCGGGGAGTACAATGAGCAGTTCTTC
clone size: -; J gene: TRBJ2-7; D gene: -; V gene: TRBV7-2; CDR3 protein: CASSLRGSDKSEQYF; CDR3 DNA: TGTGCCAGCAGCTTAAGGGGTAGCGATAAAAGCGAGCAGTACTTC
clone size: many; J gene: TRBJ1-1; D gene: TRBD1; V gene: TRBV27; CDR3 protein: CASSSGGTEAFF; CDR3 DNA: TGTGCCAGCAGTTCAGGGGGCACTGAAGCTTTCTTT
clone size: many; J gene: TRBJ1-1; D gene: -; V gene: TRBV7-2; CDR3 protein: CASSLGGGALFF; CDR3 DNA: TGTGCCAGCAGCTTAGGAGGGGGGGCACTCTTCTTT
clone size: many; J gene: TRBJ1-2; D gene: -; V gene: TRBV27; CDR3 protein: CASSLVLGFGGYTF; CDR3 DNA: TGTGCCAGCAGTTTAGTTCTGGGGTTCGGTGGCTACACCTTC
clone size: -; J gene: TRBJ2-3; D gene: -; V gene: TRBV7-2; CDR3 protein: CASSLRSSATDTQYF; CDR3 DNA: TGTGCCAGCAGCTTAAGGTCGAGTGCCACAGATACGCAGTATTTT
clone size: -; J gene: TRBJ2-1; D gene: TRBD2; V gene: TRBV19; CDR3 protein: CASTPGAGGRGYNEQFF; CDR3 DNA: TGTGCCAGTACCCCAGGGGCGGGAGGGCGAGGCTACAATGAGCAGTTCTTC
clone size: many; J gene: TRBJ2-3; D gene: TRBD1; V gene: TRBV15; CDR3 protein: CATSRRDRTTDTQYF; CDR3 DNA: TGTGCCACCAGCAGGAGGGACAGGACCACAGATACGCAGTATTTT
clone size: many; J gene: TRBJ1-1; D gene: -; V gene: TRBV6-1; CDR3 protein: CASTPPGHQNTEAFF; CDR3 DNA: TGTGCCAGCACTCCCCCGGGACACCAGAACACTGAAGCTTTCTTT
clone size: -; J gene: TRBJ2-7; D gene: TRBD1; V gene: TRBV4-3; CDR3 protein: CASSQEGQGDEQYF; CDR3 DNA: TGCGCCAGCAGCCAAGAGGGACAGGGCGACGAGCAGTACTTC
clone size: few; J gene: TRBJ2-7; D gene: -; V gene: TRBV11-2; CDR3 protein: CASGPLNALYKQYF; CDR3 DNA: TGTGCCAGTGGGCCTTTGAATGCCCTCTACAAGCAGTACTTC
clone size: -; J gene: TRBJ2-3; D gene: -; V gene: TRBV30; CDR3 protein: CAWSVGPGSTDTQYF; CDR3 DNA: TGTGCCTGGAGTGTGGGGCCGGGAAGCACAGATACGCAGTATTTT
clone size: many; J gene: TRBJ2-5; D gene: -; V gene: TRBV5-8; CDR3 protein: CASSLHRGTQYF; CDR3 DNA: TGTGCCAGCAGCTTGCACCGTGGGACCCAGTACTTC
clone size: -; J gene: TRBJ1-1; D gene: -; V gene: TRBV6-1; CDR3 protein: CASREYNTEAFF; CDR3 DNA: TGTGCCAGCAGAGAGTACAACACTGAAGCTTTCTTT
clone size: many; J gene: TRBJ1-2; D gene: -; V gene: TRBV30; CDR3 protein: CAWSAGSGGYTF; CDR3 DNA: TGTGCCTGGAGTGCGGGTAGTGGTGGCTACACCTTC
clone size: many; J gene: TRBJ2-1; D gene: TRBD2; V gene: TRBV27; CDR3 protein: CASSLLAGAHNEQFF; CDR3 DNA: TGTGCCAGCAGTCTACTAGCGGGAGCCCACAATGAGCAGTTCTTC
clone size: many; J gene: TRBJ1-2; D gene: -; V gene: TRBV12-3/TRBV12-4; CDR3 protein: CASRPWSEGDGYTF; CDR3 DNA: TGTGCCAGCAGACCCTGGTCGGAGGGGGATGGCTACACCTTC
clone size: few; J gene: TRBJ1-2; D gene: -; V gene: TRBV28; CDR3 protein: CASRTGRNYGYTF; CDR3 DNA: TGTGCCAGCAGAACAGGGAGGAACTATGGCTACACCTTC
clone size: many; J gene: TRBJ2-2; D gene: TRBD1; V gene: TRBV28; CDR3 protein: CASSMAGTGSAGELFF; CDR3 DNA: TGTGCCAGCAGTATGGCCGGGACAGGGTCCGCCGGGGAGCTGTTTTTT